A single sample gave rise to the 20 T cell receptor beta chains below, sequenced in a study of Graves' ophthalmopathy and Graves' hyperthyroidism. Amplified material comprised TCR beta CDR3 regions derived from RNA transcripts. In the first round, RT-PCR was carried out with HTBI primers, and a multiplex PCR formed the second round. Each CDR3 protein is one row after TCRdb ran MiXCR on the multiplex PCR reads. The sample yields around 1,200,000 distinct CDR3 sequences, roughly two fifths seen once. Input material: peripheral blood or thyroid tissue (not recorded which). These receptors all come from an adult man with Graves' hyperthyroidism.

This clonotype was seen a few times. The chain combines TRBV10-3 with TRBJ2-2, with unresolved D. The germline V and J ends were trimmed by 10 bases and 6 bases, with 18 bases remaining between them. There are 14 residues in the CDR3. Germline V gives CDR1 ENHRY, CDR2 SYGVKD. The CDR3 loop reads CASSARSGPGELFF. CDR3 DNA: TGTGCCAGCAGCGCCAGGTCCGGGCCCGGGGAGCTGTTTTTT.

This chain connects TRBV29-1 to TRBJ1-2; 7 bases fit TRBD1. Germline V gene data show CDR1 as SQVTM and CDR2 as ANQGSEA. V was clipped by 8 bases and J by 5 bases; unmatched bases: 5. The CDR3 is 11 residues long. Written as DNA, the CDR3 is TGCAGCTTTCAACAGGGGTATGGCTACACCTTC. Protein: CSFQQGYGYTF.

With regard to this clonotype: A much larger clone lies a single base off, so this may be a read error. The genes are TRBV7-9 and TRBJ2-7, with D tentatively TRBD2 (6 bases). CDR3 size: 14 residues. V was shortened by 5 bases and J by 2 bases, with 13 bases between the two germline ends. CDR1 and CDR2 (germline): SEHNR, FQNEAQ (reference sequence). DNA for the CDR3: TGTGCCAGCAGCCGAGCCGCGGGACCCTACGAGCAGTACTTC. Translating gives CASSRAAGPYEQYF.

The V gene is TRBV19, the J gene TRBJ1-5; TRBD1 is a possible D gene (6 bases). Per germline, CDR1 LNHDA and CDR2 SQIVND (reference sequence). Trimming pared 5 bases from V and 0 bases from J, leaving 26 bases between. CDR3 length equals 20 residues. The CDR3 sequence is CASSRYSDRGRSYSNQPQHF. CDR3 nucleotides: TGTGCCAGTAGTCGTTATTCGGACAGAGGAAGGAGCTATAGCAATCAGCCCCAGCATTTT.

The chain couples TRBV20-1 to TRBJ2-5, with TRBD1 identical over 12 bases. Trimming at V came to 6 bases and at J to 4 bases, leaving 12 bases not matched to a gene. The length of the CDR3 is 16 residues. Germline V gene sequence: CDR1 DFQATT, CDR2 SNEGSKA (reference sequence). The CDR3 nucleotides are TGCAGTGCAGGACCGGGGGGACAGGGGGCTGGAGAGACCCAGTACTTC. Translation: CSAGPGGQGAGETQYF.

At least ten counts were recorded for this clonotype. The chain carries TRBV9 and TRBJ2-5; tentatively, D is TRBD2 (6 bases). CDR3 length equals 15 residues. V dropped 0 bases and J dropped 6 bases, with 15 bases sitting between them. In germline, CDR1 is SGDLS, CDR2 YYNGEE. CDR3 protein: CASSVDGGGTKTQYF. The CDR3 DNA reads as TGTGCCAGCAGCGTAGATGGTGGCGGGACGAAGACCCAGTACTTC.

This chain connects TRBV12-3 or TRBV12-4 to TRBJ2-5, with D tentatively TRBD2 (5 bases). CDR3 length: 14 residues. Trimming took 4 bases from V and 7 from J, leaving 16 bases between them. The CDR3 DNA reads as TGTGCCAGCAGTTACGGACTGGGCGCCGGGACCCAGTACTTC. Amino acid sequence: CASSYGLGAGTQYF.

This clonotype was observed a few times. This sequence joins TRBV5-8 and TRBJ1-1; D remains unclear. Germline CDR1 is SGHTS and CDR2 is YDEGEE. CDR3 length: 15 residues. V lost 5 bases to trimming and J lost 1 base, with 15 bases between them. The CDR3 sequence is CASSPGTDGNTEAFF. The DNA of the CDR3 is TGTGCCAGCAGTCCTGGTACGGACGGGAACACTGAAGCTTTCTTT. Full variable domain (rest looked up from reference TRBV5-8 and TRBJ1-1): EAGVTQSPTHLIKTRGQQATLRCSPISGHTSVYWYQQALGLGLQFLLWYDEGEERNRGNFPPRFSGRQFPNYSSELNVNALELEDSALYLCASSPGTDGNTEAFFGQGTRLTVV.

This clonotype appeared many times. J is TRBJ1-4 and V is TRBV19; a possible D gene is TRBD1 (6 bases). V lost 6 bases and J lost 8, with 19 bases in between. CDR1 and CDR2 from the germline V gene are LNHDA and SQIVND (reference sequence). The CDR3 has 15 amino acids. As DNA, the CDR3 is TGTGCCAGTAGCCCATCCAGGGGAGGCGACGAAAAACTGTTTTTT. Translated, it gives CASSPSRGGDEKLFF.

This clonotype was counted only a few times. The CDR3 here is CASSQGTEWAYEQYF. The CDR3 DNA follows: TGCGCCAGCAGCCAAGGAACGGAGTGGGCCTACGAGCAGTACTTC. This sequence joins TRBV4-1 and TRBJ2-7, with D unclear. Germline values: CDR1 MGHRA, CDR2 YSYEKL. V was clipped by 1 base and J by 2 bases, with 12 bases between them. This CDR3 has 15 residues.

Many counts were recorded for this clonotype. The chain's CDR3 is CASSSPRLASGELFF. DNA for the CDR3: TGTGCCAGCAGTTCGCCTAGGCTGGCGTCCGGGGAGCTGTTTTTT. The J gene is TRBJ2-2, the V gene TRBV6-6, with D unclear. Per germline, CDR1 MNHNY and CDR2 SVGAGI (reference sequence). Trimming took 4 bases from V and 6 from J, leaving 15 bases between them. The CDR3 is made up of 15 amino acids.

This clonotype was picked up many times. The rearrangement joins TRBV9 to TRBJ2-7; D might be TRBD1 or TRBD2, each matching 5 bases. Germline assignment: CDR1 SGDLS and CDR2 YYNGEE. The V end lost 4 bases, the J end lost 0 bases, and 14 bases lay between the germline ends. The CDR3 has 15 residues. Here the CDR3 DNA reads TGTGCCAGCAGCCCTGGGACCGCTGGCTCCTACGAGCAGTACTTC. Translating gives CASSPGTAGSYEQYF.

This chain uses TRBV7-9 with TRBJ1-2; a weak D match, TRBD1 (5 bases). The V gene's germline CDR1 is SEHNR and CDR2 FQNEAQ (reference sequence). CDR3 length equals 13 residues. V lost 5 bases and J 3 bases, leaving 10 bases between the germline ends. The CDR3 is CASSGTPDYGYTF. DNA of the CDR3: TGTGCCAGCAGCGGGACTCCTGACTATGGCTACACCTTC.

A single count supports this clonotype. The chain employs TRBV6-1 and TRBJ1-4, with D unresolved. Trimming left V 6 bases short and J 5 bases short, with 10 bases between. Germline CDR1 is MNHNS and CDR2 is SASEGT. This CDR3 comprises 13 residues. CDR3 protein: CASSVAVNEKLFF. The CDR3 coding sequence is TGTGCCAGCAGCGTAGCAGTAAATGAAAAACTGTTTTTT.

This chain connects TRBV7-9 to TRBJ2-2; possible D gene TRBD1, 6 bases. The CDR3 extends over 18 amino acids. V lost 1 base to trimming and J lost 1 base, with 16 bases between them. Germline V gene lookup returns CDR1 SEHNR and CDR2 FQNEAQ (reference sequence). The CDR3 loop is CASSLVRPGHKNTGELFF. The CDR3 coding sequence is TGTGCCAGCAGCTTAGTCCGCCCGGGACACAAGAACACCGGGGAGCTGTTTTTT.

This clonotype was seen a handful of times. The V gene is TRBV28, the J gene TRBJ1-5, with a weak D call TRBD1 (5 bases). The CDR3 is made up of 15 amino acids. Deletions cut 7 bases from V and 0 bases from J, with 13 bases between. CDR1 and CDR2 (germline): MDHEN, SYDVKM. CDR3 coding DNA: TGTGCCAGCACCCCAGGGCGCTATAGCAATCAGCCCCAGCATTTT. Translated, it gives CASTPGRYSNQPQHF.

This clonotype was counted many times. The CDR3 nucleotides read TGTGCCAGTAGTATGGGGGCCGGGGAGCTGTTTTTT. This sequence encodes CASSMGAGELFF. This chain links TRBV19 with TRBJ2-2; D assignment may be TRBD1 or TRBD2 (5 bases each). V was cut by 3 bases and J by 6 bases, with 5 bases left in between. Germline V CDR1 and CDR2: LNHDA, SQIVND (reference sequence). This CDR3 has 12 residues.

This clonotype showed up just once. The rearrangement links TRBV20-1 to TRBJ2-7, with 9 positions matching TRBD1. Unmatched junction bases numbered 10, after V lost 4 bases and J lost 6 bases. Germline values: CDR1 DFQATT, CDR2 SNEGSKA (reference sequence). The CDR3 runs 14 residues. The CDR3 region is CSANPGTGNLEQYF. Written as DNA, the CDR3 is TGCAGTGCTAACCCCGGGACAGGGAATCTCGAGCAGTACTTC.

This clonotype occurred a few times. This chain joins TRBV10-3 and TRBJ2-6; tentative D call: TRBD1 (6 bases). Germline loops: CDR1 ENHRY, CDR2 SYGVKD. The CDR3 is 16 residues long. Trimming left V 3 bases short and J 0 bases short, with 9 bases between. DNA for the CDR3: TGTGCCATCAGTGACCTCAGGGGCTCTGGGGCCAACGTCCTGACTTTC. Amino acid sequence: CAISDLRGSGANVLTF.

This clonotype was seen ten or more times. The chain links TRBV7-2 to TRBJ2-2; the D is unclear. The V end lost 5 bases, the J end lost 0 bases, and 4 bases lay between the germline ends. The CDR3 covers 13 residues. The germline gives CDR1 SGHTA, CDR2 FQGNSA. The CDR3 loop is CASSGPNTGELFF. CDR3 coding DNA: TGTGCCAGCAGCGGGCCGAACACCGGGGAGCTGTTTTTT.